Shown below are 15 T cell receptor beta chains from a single sample sequenced in a study of blood T cell repertoires in COVID-19. Clones were sequenced by immunoSEQ multiplex PCR, and TCRdb holds only the in-frame ones, with some missing. The top ten clones hold roughly 7.7% of a sample with roughly 180,000 clones, more than 70% of them seen once. Sample: peripheral blood. All receptors come from a woman between 55 and 75 years old with acute or convalescent COVID-19.

The chain employs TRBV9 and TRBJ1-2, with D unresolved. V lost 6 bases, J lost 5 bases, and 20 bases lay in between. Germline assignment: CDR1 SGDLS and CDR2 YYNGEE. The CDR3 has 15 amino acids. The CDR3 nucleotides read TGTGCCAGCATGTCCGTAGGGAGCAGAGTATATGGCTACACCTTC. It encodes CASMSVGSRVYGYTF.

V is TRBV2 and J is TRBJ1-2, with D possibly being TRBD1 (5 bases). Germline loops: CDR1 SNHLY, CDR2 FYNNEI. The CDR3 is 13 amino acids. V lost 4 bases, J lost 7 bases, and 13 bases lay in between. The CDR3 DNA sequence: TGTGCCAGCAGTGTCGGCAGGGAGGTTGGCTACACCTTC. It translates to CASSVGREVGYTF.

This chain joins TRBV4-2 and TRBJ1-3, with 10 bases identical to TRBD1. V trimming: 0 bases; J trimming: 0 bases; junction bases outside the gene matches: 2. This CDR3 comprises 17 residues. Germline assignment: CDR1 LGHNA and CDR2 YNFKEQ. The CDR3 here is CASSQEWTGGSGNTIYF. CDR3 bases: TGTGCCAGCAGCCAAGAGTGGACAGGGGGCTCTGGAAACACCATATATTTT.

The V and J genes are TRBV6-2 or TRBV6-3 and TRBJ2-1, with 15 nucleotides matching TRBD2. This CDR3 is 16 amino acids long. V lost 4 bases to trimming and J lost 7 bases; unmatched junction nucleotides: 5. From germline, CDR1 is MNHEY and CDR2 SVGEGT. The CDR3 region is CASSSRTSGRVNEQFF. DNA for the CDR3: TGTGCCAGCAGTTCCCGGACTAGCGGGAGGGTGAATGAGCAGTTCTTC.

The chain couples TRBV19 to TRBJ1-6; a weak D match, TRBD1 (6 bases). Trimming stripped 7 bases from V and 5 bases from J, with 9 bases between. The CDR3 loop spans 13 amino acids. Germline CDR1 and CDR2: LNHDA and SQIVND (reference sequence). The CDR3 region has the DNA TGTGCCAGTAAGCGACAGGATAATTCACCCCTCCACTTT. Residues: CASKRQDNSPLHF.

The chain joins TRBV4-1 to TRBJ2-1; D is unresolved. The V gene lost 0 bases and the J gene lost 1 base, with 10 bases spanning the gap. The length of the CDR3 is 16 residues. Germline CDR1 MGHRA, CDR2 YSYEKL. The CDR3 sequence is CASSQDPSLSYNEQFF. For the CDR3, the DNA is TGCGCCAGCAGCCAAGATCCGAGCCTATCCTACAATGAGCAGTTCTTC.

The chain has TRBV9 and TRBJ1-3, with D unresolved. The CDR3 is 14 amino acids. The V and J ends lost 3 bases and 2 bases respectively, with 9 bases between them. Germline-derived CDR1 and CDR2 are SGDLS and YYNGEE. CDR3 in DNA: TGTGCCAGCAGCGCCCAGGAAACTGGAAACACCATATATTTT. Encoded protein: CASSAQETGNTIYF.

This chain uses TRBV19 with TRBJ1-2, with a tentative D call TRBD1 (6 bases). The CDR3 extends over 13 amino acids. The germline V and J ends were trimmed by 2 bases and 8 bases, with 12 bases remaining between them. Germline lookup yields CDR1 LNHDA and CDR2 SQIVND (reference sequence). CDR3 sequence: CASSINREGGYTF. CDR3 in DNA: TGTGCCAGTAGTATAAACAGGGAAGGCGGCTACACCTTC. The whole variable domain, filled in from reference TRBV19 and TRBJ1-2, reads DGGITQSPKYLFRKEGQNVTLSCEQNLNHDAMYWYRQDPGQGLRLIYYSQIVNDFQKGDIAEGYSVSREKKESFPLTVTSAQKNPTAFYLCASSINREGGYTFGSGTRLTVV.

V usage is TRBV6-5 and J usage is TRBJ2-5, with TRBD1 matching over 8 bases. CDR1 MNHEY and CDR2 SVGAGI come from the germline V gene. With 10 bases clipped from V and 1 base from J, the junction kept 11 bases outside the gene matches. The CDR3 extends over 15 amino acids. The CDR3 loop is CATFQGAAGQETQYF. The CDR3 DNA sequence: TGTGCCACCTTCCAGGGGGCTGCTGGCCAAGAGACCCAGTACTTC.

This sequence joins TRBV7-9 and TRBJ2-1, with 13 bases identical to TRBD2. Trimming cost V 8 bases and J 0 bases; bases outside gene matches: 4. CDR3 length equals 16 residues. CDR1 is SEHNR, CDR2 FQNEAQ, per germline (reference sequence). The DNA of the CDR3 is TGTGCCAGCTCTGGACTAGCGGGAGTCTCCTACAATGAGCAGTTCTTC. Translation gives CASSGLAGVSYNEQFF.

This clone was seen more than once but under ten times. The CDR3 loop is CASSPLAGSYNEQFF. Written as DNA, the CDR3 is TGTGCCAGCAGTCCCCTGGCGGGGTCCTACAATGAGCAGTTCTTC. The V call is TRBV28, the J call TRBJ2-1, with D possibly matching TRBD2 (6 bases). V lost 5 bases and J lost 1, with 12 bases in between. CDR3 length equals 15 residues. Germline CDR1 MDHEN, CDR2 SYDVKM. The whole variable domain, remainder taken from reference TRBV28 and TRBJ2-1, is DVKVTQSSRYLVKRTGEKVFLECVQDMDHENMFWYRQDPGLGLRLIYFSYDVKMKEKGDIPEGYSVSREKKERFSLILESASTNQTSMYLCASSPLAGSYNEQFFGPGTRLTVL.

This clone has a handful of counts. The identical CDR3 is also encoded by other nucleotide sequences in the sample. J is TRBJ1-2 and V is TRBV6-1; a weak D match, TRBD1 (5 bases). V dropped 3 bases and J dropped 4 bases, with 9 bases sitting between them. Germline lookup yields CDR1 MNHNS and CDR2 SASEGT. The CDR3 has 13 residues. The CDR3 DNA is TGTGCCAGCAGTGAGGCGGGGGTCTATGGCTACACCTTC. It specifies CASSEAGVYGYTF.

The table lists this clone with a few counts. The chain recombines TRBV19 with TRBJ1-2; TRBD1 might be the D (5 bases). There are 15 residues in the CDR3. CDR1 and CDR2 from the germline V gene are LNHDA and SQIVND (reference sequence). V lost 2 bases to trimming and J lost 5 bases, with 15 bases between them. This CDR3 is CASSIKGVTPYGYTF. The CDR3 bases are TGTGCCAGTAGTATAAAAGGGGTCACTCCTTATGGCTACACCTTC.

This clone was detected only once. The chain joins TRBV28 to TRBJ2-1; possibly TRBD2 for D (5 bases). Trimming removed 6 bases from V and 4 bases from J, with 22 bases in between. Per germline, CDR1 MDHEN and CDR2 SYDVKM. The CDR3 runs 17 residues. The CDR3: CASRHGEGLRPYNEQFF. As DNA, the CDR3 is TGTGCCAGCAGACACGGCGAAGGACTTCGACCTTACAATGAGCAGTTCTTC.

This clone showed up many times. V is TRBV27 and J is TRBJ2-5, with D possibly TRBD2 on 5 matching bases. Looked up from germline, CDR1 is MNHEY and CDR2 is SMNVEV (reference sequence). V lost 4 bases, J lost 6 bases, and 12 bases lay in between. The CDR3 is 13 residues long. CDR3 nucleotides: TGTGCCAGCAGTTCATCGGCGGGTAAGACCCAGTACTTC. Protein: CASSSSAGKTQYF.